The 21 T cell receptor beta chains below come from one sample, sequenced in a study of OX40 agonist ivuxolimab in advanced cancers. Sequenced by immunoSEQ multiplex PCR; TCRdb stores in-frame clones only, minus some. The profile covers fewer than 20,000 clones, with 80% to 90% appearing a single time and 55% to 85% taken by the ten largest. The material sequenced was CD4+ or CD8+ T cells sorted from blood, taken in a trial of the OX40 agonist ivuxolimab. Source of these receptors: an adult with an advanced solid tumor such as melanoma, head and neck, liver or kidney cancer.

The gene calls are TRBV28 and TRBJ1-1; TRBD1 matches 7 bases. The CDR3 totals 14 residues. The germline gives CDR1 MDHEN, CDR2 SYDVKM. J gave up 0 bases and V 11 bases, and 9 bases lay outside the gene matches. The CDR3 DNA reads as TGTGCCGCCACAGGGGCGGCCTTGAACACTGAAGCTTTCTTT. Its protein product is CAATGAALNTEAFF.

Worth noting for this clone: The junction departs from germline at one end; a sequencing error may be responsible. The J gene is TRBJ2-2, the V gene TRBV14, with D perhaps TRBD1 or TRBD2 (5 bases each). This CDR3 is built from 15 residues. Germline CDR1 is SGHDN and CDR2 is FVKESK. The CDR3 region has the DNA TGTGCCGGCAGCCAATACCGGGACGACACCGGGGAGCTGTTTTTT. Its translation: CAGSQYRDDTGELFF.

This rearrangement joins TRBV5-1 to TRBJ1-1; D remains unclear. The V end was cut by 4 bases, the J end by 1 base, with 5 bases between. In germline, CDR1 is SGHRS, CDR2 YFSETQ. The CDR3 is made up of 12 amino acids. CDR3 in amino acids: CASSATNTEAFF. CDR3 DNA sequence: TGCGCCAGCAGCGCGACGAACACTGAAGCTTTCTTT. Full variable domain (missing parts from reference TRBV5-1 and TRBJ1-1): KAGVTQTPRYLIKTRGQQVTLSCSPISGHRSVSWYQQTPGQGLQFLFEYFSETQRNKGNFPGRFSGRQFSNSRSEMNVSTLELGDSALYLCASSATNTEAFFGQGTRLTVV.

The CDR3 loop reads CASSPVGSNQPQHF. CDR3 DNA sequence: TGTGCCAGCAGTCCGGTGGGTAGCAATCAGCCCCAGCATTTT. The chain is built from TRBV28 and TRBJ1-5; D remains unclear. This CDR3 has 14 amino acids. V gave up 5 bases and J gave up 0 bases, with 8 bases separating them. CDR1 is MDHEN and CDR2 is SYDVKM in the germline V gene. The whole variable domain, filled in from reference TRBV28 and TRBJ1-5, reads DVKVTQSSRYLVKRTGEKVFLECVQDMDHENMFWYRQDPGLGLRLIYFSYDVKMKEKGDIPEGYSVSREKKERFSLILESASTNQTSMYLCASSPVGSNQPQHFGDGTRLSIL.

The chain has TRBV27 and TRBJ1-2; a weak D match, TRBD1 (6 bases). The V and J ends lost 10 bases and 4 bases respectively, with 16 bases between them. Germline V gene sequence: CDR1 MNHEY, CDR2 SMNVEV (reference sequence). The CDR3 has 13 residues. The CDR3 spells CATGYGDTYGYTF. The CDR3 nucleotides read TGTGCCACTGGGTATGGGGACACCTATGGCTACACCTTC.

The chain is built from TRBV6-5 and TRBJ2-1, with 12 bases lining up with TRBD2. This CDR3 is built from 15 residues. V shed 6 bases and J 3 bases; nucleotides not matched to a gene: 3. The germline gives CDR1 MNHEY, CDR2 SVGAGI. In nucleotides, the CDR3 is TGTGCCAGCAGCCTGGGACTAGCGGGCTACAATGAGCAGTTCTTC. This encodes CASSLGLAGYNEQFF.

DNA of the CDR3: TGTGCCAGCAGTGAAGGGGGATTGGATAATTCACCCCTCCACTTT. This sequence encodes CASSEGGLDNSPLHF. This chain uses TRBV2 with TRBJ1-6; D remains ambiguous. Germline CDR1 and CDR2: SNHLY and FYNNEI. The V end lost 1 base, the J end lost 5 bases, and 9 bases lay between the germline ends. The CDR3 sequence is 15 residues long. Full variable domain (remainder filled in from reference TRBV2 and TRBJ1-6): EPEVTQTPSHQVTQMGQEVILRCVPISNHLYFYWYRQILGQKVEFLVSFYNNEISEKSEIFDDQFSVERPDGSNFTLKIRSTKLEDSAMYFCASSEGGLDNSPLHFGNGTRLTVT.

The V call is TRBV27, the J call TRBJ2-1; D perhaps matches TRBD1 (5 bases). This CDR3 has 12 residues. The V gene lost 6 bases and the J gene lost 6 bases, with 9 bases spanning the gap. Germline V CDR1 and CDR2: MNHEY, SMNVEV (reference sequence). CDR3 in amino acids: CASRGRSNEQFF. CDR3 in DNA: TGTGCCAGCAGGGGGCGAAGCAATGAGCAGTTCTTC.

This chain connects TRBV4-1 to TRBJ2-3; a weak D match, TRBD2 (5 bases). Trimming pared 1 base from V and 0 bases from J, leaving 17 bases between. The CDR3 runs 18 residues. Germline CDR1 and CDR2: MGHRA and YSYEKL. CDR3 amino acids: CASSQGPPSGSSTDTQYF. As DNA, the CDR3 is TGCGCCAGCAGCCAAGGTCCCCCCAGCGGCTCTAGCACAGATACGCAGTATTTT.

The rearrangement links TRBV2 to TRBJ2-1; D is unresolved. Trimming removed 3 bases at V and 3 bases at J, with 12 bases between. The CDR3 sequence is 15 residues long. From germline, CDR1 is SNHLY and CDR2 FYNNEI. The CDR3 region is CASSDAVGFYNEQFF. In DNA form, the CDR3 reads TGTGCCAGCAGTGATGCCGTAGGGTTCTACAATGAGCAGTTCTTC.

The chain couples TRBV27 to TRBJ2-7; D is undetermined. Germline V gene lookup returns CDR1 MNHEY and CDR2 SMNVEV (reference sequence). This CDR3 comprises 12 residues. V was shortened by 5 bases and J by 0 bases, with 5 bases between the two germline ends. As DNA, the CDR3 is TGTGCCAGCAGTGCCCACTCCTACGAGCAGTACTTC. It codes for CASSAHSYEQYF.

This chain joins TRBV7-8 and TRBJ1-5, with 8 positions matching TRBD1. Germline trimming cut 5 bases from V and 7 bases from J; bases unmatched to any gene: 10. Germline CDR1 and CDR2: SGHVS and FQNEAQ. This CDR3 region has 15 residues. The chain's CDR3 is CASSPEAGGYQPQHF. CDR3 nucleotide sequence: TGTGCCAGCAGCCCGGAGGCAGGGGGCTACCAGCCCCAGCATTTT.

The CDR3 protein is CASSQSRPYGYTF. In DNA form, the CDR3 reads TGCGCCAGCAGCCAATCACGGCCCTATGGCTACACCTTC. The chain joins TRBV4-3 to TRBJ1-2; D unresolved. Germline assignment: CDR1 LGHNA and CDR2 YSLEER. The CDR3 runs 13 residues. The V end lost 2 bases, the J end lost 4 bases, and 8 bases lay between the germline ends.

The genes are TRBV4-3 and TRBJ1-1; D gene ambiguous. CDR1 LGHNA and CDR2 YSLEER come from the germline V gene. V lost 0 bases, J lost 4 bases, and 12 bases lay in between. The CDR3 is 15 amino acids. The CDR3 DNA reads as TGCGCCAGCAGCCAAGATCGTGTTTCGGGCACTGAAGCTTTCTTT. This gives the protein CASSQDRVSGTEAFF.

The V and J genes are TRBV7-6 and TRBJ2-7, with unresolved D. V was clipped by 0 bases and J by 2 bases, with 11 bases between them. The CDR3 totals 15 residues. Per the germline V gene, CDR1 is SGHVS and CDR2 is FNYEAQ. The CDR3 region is CASSLASGPTYEQYF. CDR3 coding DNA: TGTGCCAGCAGCTTAGCGTCCGGGCCTACCTACGAGCAGTACTTC.

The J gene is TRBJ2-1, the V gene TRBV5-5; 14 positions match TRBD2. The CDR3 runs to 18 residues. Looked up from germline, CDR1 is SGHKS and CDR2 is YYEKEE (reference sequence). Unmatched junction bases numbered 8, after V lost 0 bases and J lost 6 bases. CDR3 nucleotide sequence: TGTGCCAGCAGCTTGGAACTGGGGGGGACTAGCGGGAGCAATGAGCAGTTCTTC. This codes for CASSLELGGTSGSNEQFF.

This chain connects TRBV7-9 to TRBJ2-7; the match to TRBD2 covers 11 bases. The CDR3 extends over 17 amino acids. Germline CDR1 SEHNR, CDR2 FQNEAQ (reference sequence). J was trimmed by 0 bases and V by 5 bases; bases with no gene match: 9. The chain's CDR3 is CASSPRVAGGYSYEQYF. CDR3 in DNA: TGTGCCAGCAGCCCCCGAGTAGCGGGGGGGTACTCCTACGAGCAGTACTTC.

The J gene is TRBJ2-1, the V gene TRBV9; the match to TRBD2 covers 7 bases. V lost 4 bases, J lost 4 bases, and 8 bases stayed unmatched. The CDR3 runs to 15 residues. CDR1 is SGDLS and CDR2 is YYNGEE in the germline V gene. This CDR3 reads CASSPLAGTYNEQFF. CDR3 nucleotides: TGTGCCAGCAGCCCTTTAGCGGGTACATACAATGAGCAGTTCTTC.

Written as DNA, the CDR3 is TGTGCCAGCAGCTTAGCGGGAGGGGTGGGCACTGAAGCTTTCTTT. As protein: CASSLAGGVGTEAFF. The rearrangement links TRBV7-6 to TRBJ1-1, with D tentatively TRBD1 (5 bases). The germline CDR1 and CDR2 sequences are SGHVS and FNYEAQ. The CDR3 loop spans 15 amino acids. Between the trimmed V and J ends, which lost 0 bases and 4 bases, there was a span of 12 bases.

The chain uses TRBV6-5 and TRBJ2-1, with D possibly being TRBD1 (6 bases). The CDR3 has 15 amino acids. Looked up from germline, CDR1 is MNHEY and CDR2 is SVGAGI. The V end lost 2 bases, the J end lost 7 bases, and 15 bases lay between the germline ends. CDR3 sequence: CASSYGGHSGNEQFF. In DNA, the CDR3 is TGTGCCAGCAGTTACGGGGGACACTCAGGGAATGAGCAGTTCTTC.

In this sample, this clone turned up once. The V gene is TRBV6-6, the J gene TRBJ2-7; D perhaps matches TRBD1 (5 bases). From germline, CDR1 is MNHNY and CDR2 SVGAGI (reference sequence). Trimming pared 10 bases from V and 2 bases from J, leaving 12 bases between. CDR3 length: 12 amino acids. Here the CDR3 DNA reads TGTGCCACCTCCGACAGTCCCTACGAGCAGTACTTC. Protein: CATSDSPYEQYF.